These 27 T cell receptor beta chains originate from one sample sequenced in a study of cytotoxic CD8 clonotypes in ibrutinib-treated CLL. Produced via immunoSEQ multiplex PCR; TCRdb's table is partial and in-frame only. The sample records under 200,000 clones, roughly 80% being singletons. This material consisted of PBMCs, taken after 12 months of ibrutinib treatment. The receptors originated from a human donor with chronic lymphocytic leukemia.

This chain connects TRBV28 to TRBJ2-7; 12 bases fit TRBD1. CDR3 length equals 14 residues. With V trimmed by 6 bases and J by 6 bases, 6 bases remained unmatched. Germline CDR1 MDHEN, CDR2 SYDVKM. The CDR3 DNA is TGTGCCAGCAGAGGGACAGGGGGCCTCGGCGAGCAGTACTTC. Its translation is CASRGTGGLGEQYF.

For the CDR3, the DNA is TGTGCCAGCAGTTGGTCACCAGGGGGAGACGGGGAGCTGTTTTTT. It yields the protein CASSWSPGGDGELFF. The chain uses TRBV6-6 and TRBJ2-2; 7 nucleotides match TRBD1. Per germline, CDR1 MNHNY and CDR2 SVGAGI (reference sequence). Trimming at V came to 4 bases and at J to 7 bases, leaving 9 bases not matched to a gene. This CDR3 has 15 amino acids.

The gene calls are TRBV7-9 and TRBJ1-2; no definite D call. Trimming pared 5 bases from V and 10 bases from J, leaving 14 bases between. The CDR3 is 12 amino acids. Per germline, CDR1 SEHNR and CDR2 FQNEAQ (reference sequence). CDR3 sequence: CASSLLLSNYTF. CDR3 sequence (DNA): TGTGCCAGCAGCCTCCTCTTAAGTAACTACACCTTC.

The chain couples TRBV5-6 to TRBJ2-1; D remains ambiguous. Germline loops: CDR1 SGHDT, CDR2 YYEEEE. This CDR3 spans 14 amino acids. Between the trimmed V and J ends, which lost 1 base and 9 bases, there was a span of 14 bases. The CDR3: CASSLNYKQTEQFF. The CDR3 nucleotides read TGTGCCAGCAGCTTGAACTACAAGCAGACTGAGCAGTTCTTC.

V gene TRBV5-1 combines with J gene TRBJ2-7; TRBD1 might be the D (6 bases). Trimming cost V 0 bases and J 6 bases, with 7 bases left between them. Looked up from germline, CDR1 is SGHRS and CDR2 is YFSETQ. The CDR3 spans 12 residues. The CDR3 nucleotides are TGCGCCAGCAGCTTGGACAGGGTCGAGCAGTACTTC. This codes for CASSLDRVEQYF.

The rearrangement uses TRBV18 and TRBJ1-4, with TRBD1 as a possible D gene (6 bases). V shed 5 bases and J shed 7 bases, with 11 bases lying between them. The CDR3 consists of 13 residues. Germline-derived CDR1 and CDR2 are KGHSH and LQKENI. The CDR3 loop is CASSETGGEKLFF. The CDR3 DNA sequence: TGTGCCAGCTCAGAGACAGGCGGTGAAAAACTGTTTTTT.

This chain uses TRBV6-1 with TRBJ1-2; D is unresolved. Trimming pared 1 base from V and 3 bases from J, leaving 9 bases between. The germline V gene encodes CDR1 MNHNS and CDR2 SASEGT. There are 14 residues in the CDR3. As DNA, the CDR3 is TGTGCCAGCAGTGAAGTCGGCGGAGACTATGGCTACACCTTC. As protein: CASSEVGGDYGYTF.

CDR3 in amino acids: CASSPRTSGRNWNYNEQFF. CDR3 DNA sequence: TGTGCCAGCAGTCCCCGGACTAGCGGGAGGAATTGGAACTACAATGAGCAGTTCTTC. This chain uses TRBV27 with TRBJ2-1; 14 bases map to TRBD2. CDR3 length equals 19 residues. V lost 5 bases and J lost 3; bases outside the gene matches: 12. Germline V gene lookup returns CDR1 MNHEY and CDR2 SMNVEV (reference sequence).

The genes are TRBV27 and TRBJ2-5; weak D call: TRBD1 (6 bases). The germline V gene encodes CDR1 MNHEY and CDR2 SMNVEV (reference sequence). The CDR3 runs to 13 residues. V was cut by 10 bases and J by 3 bases, with 15 bases left in between. The CDR3 coding sequence is TGTGCCACCCAGGGTGGGGGCGAAGAGACCCAGTACTTC. Translation gives CATQGGGEETQYF.

This chain joins TRBV6-1 and TRBJ2-5, with D perhaps being TRBD1 or TRBD2 (5 bases each). With 4 bases removed from V and 1 base from J, the gap between germline ends came to 7 bases. Germline CDR1 reads MNHNS; CDR2 reads SASEGT. This CDR3 is built from 13 residues. The CDR3 here is CASSAGTQETQYF. DNA for the CDR3: TGTGCCAGCAGTGCCGGGACCCAAGAGACCCAGTACTTC.

The chain employs TRBV29-1 and TRBJ2-7; tentatively, D is TRBD1 or TRBD2 (5 bases each). Germline loops: CDR1 SQVTM, CDR2 ANQGSEA. This CDR3 is built from 13 residues. The V and J ends lost 4 bases and 4 bases respectively, with 14 bases between them. In nucleotides, the CDR3 is TGCAGCGTTGTCCCGAGAGGGACGTACGAGCAGTACTTC. It specifies CSVVPRGTYEQYF.

This clone was seen a handful of times. This rearrangement joins TRBV5-4 to TRBJ2-2, with 11 bases aligning to TRBD2. J gave up 3 bases and V 4 bases, and 5 bases lay outside the gene matches. CDR3 length: 16 residues. The germline gives CDR1 SGHNT, CDR2 YYREEE (reference sequence). CDR3 coding DNA: TGTGCCAGCAGCGCCGGTAGCGGGGGGGACACCGGGGAGCTGTTTTTT. It is translated as CASSAGSGGDTGELFF. Complete variable domain (other parts from reference TRBV5-4 and TRBJ2-2): ETGVTQSPTHLIKTRGQQVTLRCSSQSGHNTVSWYQQALGQGPQFIFQYYREEENGRGNFPPRFSGLQFPNYSSELNVNALELDDSALYLCASSAGSGGDTGELFFGEGSRLTVL.

The rearrangement uses TRBV18 and TRBJ2-7; TRBD1 is a possible D gene (6 bases). Germline CDR1 KGHSH, CDR2 LQKENI. The CDR3 runs to 14 residues. V lost 4 bases to trimming and J lost 2 bases, with 12 bases between them. CDR3 region: CASSLRQDTYEQYF. CDR3 coding DNA: TGTGCCAGCTCACTCCGACAGGACACCTACGAGCAGTACTTC.

The chain carries TRBV7-3 and TRBJ2-2, with TRBD1 matching over 8 bases. This CDR3 spans 15 amino acids. Germline CDR1 is SGHTA and CDR2 is FQGTGA. V dropped 5 bases and J dropped 6; count of bases not matched to a gene: 8. The CDR3 nucleotides are TGTGCCAGCAGCCCCAGGACAGGGCGTGCCGGGGAGCTGTTTTTT. This sequence encodes CASSPRTGRAGELFF. Full variable domain (remainder filled in from reference TRBV7-3 and TRBJ2-2): GAGVSQTPSNKVTEKGKYVELRCDPISGHTALYWYRQSLGQGPEFLIYFQGTGAADDSGLPNDRFFAVRPEGSVSTLKIQRTERGDSAVYLCASSPRTGRAGELFFGEGSRLTVL.

The chain has TRBV9 and TRBJ1-1; D is unclear. The V end was cut by 0 bases, the J end by 4 bases, with 10 bases between. CDR1 is SGDLS, CDR2 YYNGEE, per germline. The CDR3 spans 14 residues. The DNA of the CDR3 is TGTGCCAGCAGCGTAGCAACCCACTTCACTGAAGCTTTCTTT. It yields the protein CASSVATHFTEAFF.

This clone was seen a few times. The chain is built from TRBV19 and TRBJ1-1; no reliable D call. V lost 7 bases to trimming and J lost 3 bases, with 12 bases between them. This CDR3 spans 13 amino acids. Per the germline V gene, CDR1 is LNHDA and CDR2 is SQIVND (reference sequence). The CDR3 protein is CASTRGGYTEAFF. The CDR3 DNA is TGTGCCAGTACCCGCGGAGGGTACACTGAAGCTTTCTTT.

The gene calls are TRBV19 and TRBJ2-5; D could derive from TRBD1 or TRBD2 (5 bases each). Germline CDR1 reads LNHDA; CDR2 reads SQIVND (reference sequence). The CDR3 loop spans 15 amino acids. The V end lost 4 bases, the J end lost 7 bases, and 19 bases lay between the germline ends. The CDR3 protein is CASSSPDPGRGTQYF. In nucleotides, the CDR3 is TGTGCCAGTAGTAGCCCGGATCCGGGACGGGGGACCCAGTACTTC.

The V call is TRBV2, the J call TRBJ2-6; a possible D gene is TRBD1 (6 bases). The length of the CDR3 is 21 residues. V dropped 6 bases and J dropped 0 bases, with 27 bases sitting between them. Germline V gene sequence: CDR1 SNHLY, CDR2 FYNNEI. CDR3 protein: CASRKEGGVGLPDSGANVLTF. The CDR3 coding sequence is TGTGCCAGCAGGAAAGAAGGGGGTGTGGGGCTCCCGGACTCTGGGGCCAACGTCCTGACTTTC.

The chain joins TRBV12-5 to TRBJ1-1, with 9 bases that match TRBD1. This CDR3 is built from 15 residues. Germline loops: CDR1 LGHNT, CDR2 FRNRAP. The junction had 14 bases not matched to a gene; V was cut back by 7 bases and J by 8 bases. The CDR3 spells CASAPGGQGKVEAFF. DNA for the CDR3: TGTGCTAGTGCCCCGGGAGGACAGGGGAAGGTCGAAGCTTTCTTT.

The chain carries TRBV6-1 and TRBJ1-2, with D perhaps matching TRBD1 (5 bases). The ends were cut back, 4 bases at V and 7 bases at J, with 16 bases in the middle. The CDR3 sequence is 14 residues long. The germline gives CDR1 MNHNS, CDR2 SASEGT. CDR3 nucleotide sequence: TGTGCCAGCAGTGTAACAGGACCTTCGGTTGGCTACACCTTC. Translation gives CASSVTGPSVGYTF.

The rearrangement uses TRBV7-2 and TRBJ2-1, with 15 bases fitting TRBD2. The CDR3 sequence is 14 residues long. Trimming at V came to 4 bases and at J to 9 bases, leaving 1 base not matched to a gene. Looked up from germline, CDR1 is SGHTA and CDR2 is FQGNSA. As DNA, the CDR3 is TGTGCCAGCAGCTCGGGACTAGCGGGAGGTGAGCAGTTCTTC. This encodes CASSSGLAGGEQFF. The full variable domain, completed using reference TRBV7-2 and TRBJ2-1, is GAGVSQSPSNKVTEKGKDVELRCDPISGHTALYWYRQSLGQGLEFLIYFQGNSAPDKSGLPSDRFSAERTGGSVSTLTIQRTQQEDSAVYLCASSSGLAGGEQFFGPGTRLTVL.

This chain uses TRBV4-3 with TRBJ2-3; 10 positions match TRBD2. This CDR3 region has 18 residues. J gave up 3 bases and V 2 bases, and 11 bases lay outside the gene matches. Germline assignment: CDR1 LGHNA and CDR2 YSLEER. CDR3 amino acids: CASSQNLAGVGKTDTQYF. The DNA of the CDR3 is TGCGCCAGCAGCCAAAACCTAGCGGGGGTGGGAAAGACAGATACGCAGTATTTT.

The V and J genes are TRBV9 and TRBJ2-7; D unclear. V was pared by 2 bases and J by 4 bases, with 13 bases between. Germline-derived CDR1 and CDR2 are SGDLS and YYNGEE. This CDR3 region has 14 residues. This chain's CDR3 is CASSVSGSGYEQYF. The DNA of the CDR3 is TGTGCCAGCAGCGTCAGTGGTTCTGGATACGAGCAGTACTTC.

A single count supports this clone. V is TRBV6-1 and J is TRBJ1-5; a possible D gene is TRBD1 (5 bases). The CDR3 loop spans 16 amino acids. Between the trimmed V and J ends, which lost 0 bases and 7 bases, there was a span of 16 bases. Germline V gives CDR1 MNHNS, CDR2 SASEGT. CDR3 in DNA: TGTGCCAGCAGTGAAGCGGGAGGGGCGCGGAGGCAGCCCCAGCATTTT. It specifies CASSEAGGARRQPQHF.

This clone showed up just once. This sequence joins TRBV5-1 and TRBJ2-4, with D perhaps given as TRBD1 or TRBD2 (7 bases each). This CDR3 comprises 14 residues. The germline V gene encodes CDR1 SGHRS and CDR2 YFSETQ. V was trimmed by 4 bases and J by 11 bases, leaving 19 bases between them. The CDR3 spells CASSRDRLREVQYF. CDR3 sequence (DNA): TGCGCCAGCAGCCGGGACAGATTACGGGAGGTTCAGTACTTC.

The genes are TRBV28 and TRBJ1-2, with a tentative D call TRBD1 (5 bases). Germline V gene lookup returns CDR1 MDHEN and CDR2 SYDVKM. V was shortened by 2 bases and J by 2 bases, with 12 bases between the two germline ends. The CDR3 has 15 amino acids. CDR3 sequence reads: CASSLMGRVNYGYTF. The CDR3 nucleotides read TGTGCCAGCAGTTTAATGGGCAGGGTGAACTATGGCTACACCTTC.

This clone occurred a few times. The J gene is TRBJ1-6, the V gene TRBV30; D is unresolved. The CDR3 spans 13 residues. Germline V gene lookup returns CDR1 GTSNPN and CDR2 SVGIG (reference sequence). Trimming shortened V by 3 bases and J by 9 bases, and 12 bases separated the two germline ends. The CDR3 loop reads CAWSALSVSPLHF. The CDR3 nucleotides are TGTGCCTGGAGCGCGCTATCTGTTTCACCCCTCCACTTT. Variable domain in full (rest from reference TRBV30 and TRBJ1-6): SQTIHQWPATLVQPVGSPLSLECTVEGTSNPNLYWYRQAAGRGLQLLFYSVGIGQISSEVPQNLSASRPQDRQFILSSKKLLLSDSGFYLCAWSALSVSPLHFGNGTRLTVT.